What follows are 13 T cell receptor beta chains derived from one specimen sequenced in a study of control samples from healthy donors and cancer patients. Clones were read by immunoSEQ multiplex PCR, and TCRdb kept only the in-frame ones, dropping some. The repertoire has about 120,000 clones, roughly 92% of them found once; the top ten carry less than 7%. The source material was blood. These receptors came from a man aged 18 to 30 in good health.

This chain connects TRBV2 to TRBJ2-3; TRBD1 might be the D (6 bases). Germline-derived CDR1 and CDR2 are SNHLY and FYNNEI. V lost 7 bases and J lost 4, with 18 bases in between. The length of the CDR3 is 15 residues. The chain's CDR3 is CASILDQGLPDTQYF. CDR3 in DNA: TGTGCCAGCATATTGGATCAGGGGTTACCAGATACGCAGTATTTT.

The chain carries TRBV25-1 and TRBJ2-1; TRBD2 agrees at 8 bases. The CDR3 has 15 residues. With V trimmed by 3 bases and J by 4 bases, 5 bases remained unmatched. Germline CDR1 is MGHDK and CDR2 is SYGVNS. CDR3 coding DNA: TGTGCCAGCAGTGACCCCAGCGGGGGTTACAATGAGCAGTTCTTC. Encoded protein: CASSDPSGGYNEQFF.

The gene calls are TRBV5-4 and TRBJ2-5; D may be TRBD1 or TRBD2 (6 bases each). Germline assignment: CDR1 SGHNT and CDR2 YYREEE (reference sequence). The CDR3 consists of 15 residues. The V gene lost 1 base and the J gene lost 5 bases, with 15 bases spanning the gap. For the CDR3, the DNA is TGTGCCAGCAGCTTGCCGGGCACGGGGGCGGAGACCCAGTACTTC. Translation gives CASSLPGTGAETQYF.

The rearrangement joins TRBV11-2 to TRBJ2-1; D is undetermined. This CDR3 is built from 13 residues. The V gene's germline CDR1 is SGHAT and CDR2 FQNNGV. Trimming removed 1 base from V and 0 bases from J, with 1 base in between. This chain's CDR3 is CASSLASYNEQFF. The CDR3 DNA reads as TGTGCCAGCAGCTTAGCCTCCTACAATGAGCAGTTCTTC.

The CDR3 is CASSYPGQGATEAFF. CDR3 in DNA: TGTGCCAGCAGTTACCCAGGACAGGGGGCCACTGAAGCTTTCTTT. The J gene is TRBJ1-1, the V gene TRBV6-6, with 11 nucleotides matching TRBD1. The V gene's germline CDR1 is MNHNY and CDR2 SVGAGI (reference sequence). V dropped 2 bases and J dropped 4; count of bases not matched to a gene: 3. The CDR3 contains 15 residues.

CDR3 in amino acids: CASSYRGLSVAPLHF. The CDR3 nucleotides are TGTGCCAGCAGCTACAGGGGGCTGAGCGTGGCACCCCTCCACTTT. The chain recombines TRBV7-9 with TRBJ1-6, with TRBD1 identical over 9 bases. V was pared by 4 bases and J by 11 bases, with 9 bases of the junction left unmatched. The CDR3 consists of 15 residues. Looked up from germline, CDR1 is SEHNR and CDR2 is FQNEAQ (reference sequence).

This chain links TRBV7-3 with TRBJ2-1; 13 nucleotides agree with TRBD2. The V gene end was trimmed by 5 bases and the J gene end by 2 bases; junction bases not matched to a gene: 6. This CDR3 region has 17 residues. Germline V gene lookup returns CDR1 SGHTA and CDR2 FQGTGA. As DNA, the CDR3 is TGTGCCAGCAGCCCCGGACTAGCGGGGGATCCCTACAATGAGCAGTTCTTC. Translating it yields CASSPGLAGDPYNEQFF.

This clone occurred once. This sequence joins TRBV6-5 and TRBJ1-2; possible D gene TRBD1, 6 bases. CDR3 length: 13 amino acids. Germline V gives CDR1 MNHEY, CDR2 SVGAGI. V lost 5 bases and J 7 bases, leaving 14 bases between the germline ends. This CDR3 reads CASSLPRGSGYTF. The CDR3 bases are TGTGCCAGCAGTCTCCCCAGGGGTAGTGGCTACACCTTC.

This chain uses TRBV6-5 with TRBJ1-1; 7 nucleotides match TRBD1. CDR1 is MNHEY and CDR2 is SVGAGI in the germline V gene. There are 13 residues in the CDR3. V shed 5 bases, J shed 5 bases, and the junction held 5 bases outside the gene matches. Here the CDR3 reads CASSRQGRTEAFF. The CDR3 nucleotides are TGTGCCAGCAGTAGACAGGGCAGGACTGAAGCTTTCTTT.

The V call is TRBV6-1, the J call TRBJ1-2; D is unresolved. This CDR3 contains 17 residues. Germline assignment: CDR1 MNHNS and CDR2 SASEGT. V was trimmed by 3 bases and J by 0 bases, leaving 17 bases between them. The CDR3 reads CASSDFASNQANYGYTF. The CDR3 region has the DNA TGTGCCAGCAGTGACTTTGCTAGTAATCAGGCTAACTATGGCTACACCTTC.

The chain is built from TRBV14 and TRBJ1-1; 7 bases are a match to TRBD1. CDR1 is SGHDN, CDR2 FVKESK, per germline. V lost 4 bases to trimming and J lost 4 bases; unmatched junction nucleotides: 6. This CDR3 is 14 amino acids long. In DNA, the CDR3 is TGTGCCAGCAGCCCATCCAGGGGGGGCACTGAAGCTTTCTTT. Its translation: CASSPSRGGTEAFF.

The rearrangement joins TRBV15 to TRBJ2-7; TRBD2 agrees at 7 bases. Germline V gene sequence: CDR1 LNHNV, CDR2 YYDKDF (reference sequence). V lost 0 bases, J lost 0 bases, and 5 bases stayed unmatched. CDR3 length equals 16 residues. CDR3 DNA: TGTGCCACCAGCAGAGAGAAGGGAGGGGTCTCCTACGAGCAGTACTTC. Protein sequence: CATSREKGGVSYEQYF. Supplemented by reference TRBV15 and TRBJ2-7, the full variable domain reads DAMVIQNPRYQVTQFGKPVTLSCSQTLNHNVMYWYQQKSSQAPKLLFHYYDKDFNNEADTPDNFQSRRPNTSFCFLDIRSPGLGDTAMYLCATSREKGGVSYEQYFGPGTRLTVT.

V gene TRBV12-3 or TRBV12-4 combines with J gene TRBJ1-1; D gene unclear. The CDR3 has 12 residues. The V and J ends lost 6 bases and 3 bases respectively, with 8 bases between them. The CDR3 spells CASRDGYTEAFF. The CDR3 nucleotides are TGTGCCAGCAGGGACGGCTACACTGAAGCTTTCTTT.